This T cell receptor beta chain appears in the sequencing data of a study of OX40 agonist ivuxolimab in advanced cancers. For the wider study: The costimulatory receptor OX40 (CD134) was targeted by ivuxolimab, a fully human IgG2 agonistic monoclonal antibody. In the dose-escalation cohort, 75% to 85% of patients were male, and the mean age was around 65 years with a range of roughly 20 to 80. Of the roughly 51 patients in dose escalation, some 19 had hepatocellular carcinoma, some 15 had melanoma, 9 had renal cell carcinoma and 9 had head and neck cancer. Intravenous ivuxolimab was administered to patients every 2 weeks at six dose levels: 0.01, 0.1, 0.3, 1.5, 3 and 10 mg/kg. The point of sequencing TCRbeta in the periphery was to test whether ivuxolimab changed TCR sequence diversity and drove clonal T-cell expansion. Prior anti-PD-1, anti-PD-L1 or anti-CTLA-4 therapy was permitted, and approximately 40% of dose-escalation patients had received checkpoint inhibitors. The paper covers the monotherapy dose-escalation part of the phase I ivuxolimab trial, which included N = 52 patients. Partial responses were achieved by three dose-escalation patients, of whom one had hepatocellular carcinoma and two had cutaneous melanoma.

As concerns this clone: Its recognized antigen is unknown. No base qualities exist here, and no much larger clone lies one base off it.

Genomic DNA was extracted from sorted cells for sequencing of the TCRbeta CDR3 region. The immunoSEQ Assay was used for sequencing of TCRbeta CDR3 regions. Drawn from immuneACCESS, this table holds only the in-frame rearrangements with V and J called that TCRdb kept. Clones are partly lost; checked studies trace under half to an unresolved V gene and leave the rest unexplained. In this sample the table shows about 31,000 clones, about four fifths of which occur a single time. The ten largest clonotypes hold roughly a fifth of the sample. What the work shows at the level of the full study, not this receptor alone: After ivuxolimab, CD8+ T cells had more expanded clones than CD4+ T cells on average. The antigen specificity of the peripheral T cells that underwent clonal expansion was not determined. In the 0.1-3.0 mg/kg groups, partial responders were among the patients with the lowest normalized peripheral clonal expansion, particularly in CD8+ T cells. At doses of 0.1 to 3.0 mg/kg, clonal expansion of both CD4+ and CD8+ blood T cells was observed from baseline to week 6. Low levels of normalized T-cell clonal expansion were also shown by some nonresponding patients.

V is shortened by 7 bases, J by 7 bases, and the region joining them spans 14 bases. Based on the germline V gene, the CDR1 and CDR2 sequences are MNHEY and SVGAGI. The CDR3 covers 13 residues, taking in both the cysteine and the phenylalanine. Only CDR3 DNA is held: 39 bases, read in frame from base 1. Patients with autoimmune disease history or receiving systemic immunosuppression were excluded from the trial. Peripheral blood for TCR sequencing was collected from all dose cohorts at baseline, on cycle 4 day 1, and on cycle 7 day 1. The samples were drawn from a first-in-human, open-label, multicenter phase I dose-escalation trial of ivuxolimab. Adults with locally advanced or metastatic melanoma, renal cell, hepatocellular, or head and neck squamous cell carcinoma were enrolled in the trial. CD4+ and CD8+ T cells were sorted separately from peripheral blood before TCR sequencing.

The input for sequencing was CD4+ or CD8+ T cells sorted from blood, taken in a trial of the OX40 agonist ivuxolimab. This clonotype originated in an adult with an advanced solid tumor such as melanoma, head and neck, liver or kidney cancer. The rearrangement combines TRBV6-5 with TRBJ1-5; TRBD1 could be the D gene, as 6 bases match. The encoded CDR3 is CASTPQGNQPQHF. The sequenced DNA is TGTGCCAGCACTCCCCAGGGGAACCAGCCCCAGCATTTT.